This T cell receptor beta chain was recorded in a study of PD-1 blockade in classical Hodgkin lymphoma. Turning to the study itself: A 3 mg/kg intravenous dose of nivolumab was received by patients every 2 weeks. Study outcomes and limitations: Baseline diversity was lower in partial responders and progressors than complete responders. In CD4+ cells, TCR diversity went up significantly by C4D1, but in CD8+ cells it did not.

Some clones are missing from TCRdb's copy, which holds only in-frame ones; the method was immunoSEQ multiplex PCR. The sample lists tens of thousands of clones; 60% to 80% were seen once. There are 16 residues in the CDR3. The germline V gene has CDR1 LNHDA and CDR2 SQIVND (reference sequence). Trimming shortened V by 7 bases and J by 0 bases, and 15 bases separated the two germline ends. A note on this clone: Its antigen remains unidentified.

Stated time point: cycle 4 day 1 (C4D1), after 5 to 7 weeks of nivolumab. No patient escaped relapse after autologous stem cell transplantation, and brentuximab vedotin exposure varied. The best responses consisted of complete response, partial response or progressive disease. The source material was peripheral blood mononuclear cells (PBMCs), sampled before the fourth cycle of nivolumab. The sequence derives from a human donor with classical Hodgkin lymphoma. V and J are TRBV19 and TRBJ2-2; no reliable D call. The CDR3 nucleotides are TGTGCCAGTAAAAGGGTGGTCAGTTCGAACACCGGGGAGCTGTTTTTT. Its translation is CASKRVVSSNTGELFF.